The rows below give T cell receptor beta chains drawn from one sample of a study of T cell repertoires in cytomegalovirus infection. TCRdb used MiXCR to reprocess the reads, holding one entry per CDR3 protein. The table shows just over 300,000 distinct CDR3 sequences, with roughly 15% occurring only once. The sample comprised PBMCs. The receptors were sampled from a human donor in good health (CMV status not recorded). Some clones in this sample may be carry-over from other donors' samples. The CDR3 runs from the conserved cysteine through the conserved F or W. Fields, in order: D gene, V gene, J gene, clone size, CDR3 DNA, CDR3 protein. D genes are given only for firm matches. Size tells how often a clone was seen (once, few, many) or the class of an expanded clone, and some rows leave it out.

D: NA; V: TRBV7-2; J: TRBJ1-1; size: many; DNA: TGTGCCAGCAGCTTAGTAGGCGGCAGGGTAGGGTTAGGAGCTTTCTTT; CDR3: CASSLVGGRVGLGAFF
D: TRBD1; V: TRBV23-1; J: TRBJ2-7; size: few; DNA: TGCGCCAGCCCTGCGGGACAGGGTGTCTACGAGCAGTACTTC; CDR3: CASPAGQGVYEQYF
D: NA; V: TRBV7-8; J: TRBJ1-1; size: many; DNA: TGTGCCAGCAGCGCGCCTTGGGGGAACACTGAAGCTTTCTTT; CDR3: CASSAPWGNTEAFF
D: NA; V: TRBV6-5; J: TRBJ1-5; size: few; DNA: TGTGCCAGCAGTTGGGAAAGAAATCAGCCCCAGCATTTT; CDR3: CASSWERNQPQHF
D: NA; V: TRBV20-1; J: TRBJ2-3; size: few; DNA: TGCAGTGCTACCGGATTCGGAGCCACAGATACGCAGTATTTT; CDR3: CSATGFGATDTQYF
D: NA; V: TRBV20-1; J: TRBJ1-4; size: once; DNA: TGCAGTGCTCCTTTTACAACTAATGAAAAACTGTTTTTT; CDR3: CSAPFTTNEKLFF
D: TRBD1; V: TRBV7-9; J: TRBJ1-4; size: few; DNA: TGTGCCAGCAGCTCCCGGACAGGGGGCGCCGGAAATAATGAAAAACTGTTTTTT; CDR3: CASSSRTGGAGNNEKLFF
D: TRBD1; V: TRBV28; J: TRBJ1-3; size: NA; DNA: TGTGCCAGCAGTTTACTGACAGGGTTTGGAATGGGGGGTGCTGGAAACACCATATATTTT; CDR3: CASSLLTGFGMGGAGNTIYF
D: TRBD2; V: TRBV19; J: TRBJ2-3; size: many; DNA: TGTGCCAGTAGTAAAACTAGCGTGGGCACAGATACGCAGTATTTT; CDR3: CASSKTSVGTDTQYF
D: TRBD1; V: TRBV6-6; J: TRBJ2-7; size: few; DNA: TGTGCCAGCAGTTATATAAGGAACCGGGACAGGGCCTACGAGCAGTACTTC; CDR3: CASSYIRNRDRAYEQYF
D: TRBD2; V: TRBV7-9; J: TRBJ2-1; size: NA; DNA: TGTGCCAGCAGCTTTTGGACTAGCGGGGCAGGTGAGCAGTTCTTC; CDR3: CASSFWTSGAGEQFF
D: NA; V: TRBV20-1; J: TRBJ1-1; size: NA; DNA: TGCAGTGCTAGAGATCTAGGGGGGCCGCACACTGAAGCTTTCTTT; CDR3: CSARDLGGPHTEAFF
D: NA; V: TRBV12-3/TRBV12-4; J: TRBJ1-1; size: NA; DNA: TGTGCCAGCAGGCAAGATATGAACACTGAAGCTTTCTTT; CDR3: CASRQDMNTEAFF
D: TRBD2; V: TRBV5-4; J: TRBJ2-3; size: few; DNA: TGTGCCAGCAGCCCCCCGGAGCGGGGTACGCAGTATTTT; CDR3: CASSPPERGTQYF
D: TRBD1; V: TRBV6-6; J: TRBJ1-2; size: NA; DNA: TGTGCCAGCACAACGGGGACAGCACGAGGCTACACCTTC; CDR3: CASTTGTARGYTF
D: NA; V: TRBV6-2/TRBV6-3; J: TRBJ2-1; size: many; DNA: TGTGCCAGCAGTTACTCCGAGACGAATGAGCAGTTCTTC; CDR3: CASSYSETNEQFF
D: TRBD2; V: TRBV20-1; J: TRBJ2-3; size: NA; DNA: TGCAGTGCTAGAGGCGGACTAGCGGGGGAAGATACGCAGTATTTT; CDR3: CSARGGLAGEDTQYF
D: NA; V: TRBV3-1; J: TRBJ1-5; size: many; DNA: TGTGCCAGCAGCCAAGTGCGAGATCAGCCCCAGCATTTT; CDR3: CASSQVRDQPQHF
D: NA; V: TRBV12-3/TRBV12-4; J: TRBJ1-1; size: many; DNA: TGTGCCAGCAGTTTTCGACAGGTGGGTGGTGAAGCTTTCTTT; CDR3: CASSFRQVGGEAFF
D: NA; V: TRBV7-6; J: TRBJ1-4; size: many; DNA: TGTGCCAGCAGCTCTATAAGGACACGAGAGAATGAAAAACTGTTTTTT; CDR3: CASSSIRTRENEKLFF
D: NA; V: TRBV3-1; J: TRBJ1-2; size: few; DNA: TGTGCCAGCAGCCAAGATCGGGGCTATGGCTACACCTTC; CDR3: CASSQDRGYGYTF
D: NA; V: TRBV4-3; J: TRBJ1-6; size: few; DNA: TGCGCCAGCAGCCAAGACAGGGATCGTAATTCACCCCTCCACTTT; CDR3: CASSQDRDRNSPLHF
D: NA; V: TRBV6-2/TRBV6-3; J: TRBJ1-5; size: many; DNA: TGTGCCAGCAGAGACAGACAGAGCAATCAGCCCCAGCATTTT; CDR3: CASRDRQSNQPQHF
D: TRBD2; V: TRBV9; J: TRBJ2-1; size: NA; DNA: TGTGCCAGCAGCATTCGGGGGAGCGGGGGGGCCGACGTCTTGAATGAGCAGTTCTTC; CDR3: CASSIRGSGGADVLNEQFF
D: NA; V: TRBV20-1; J: TRBJ2-7; size: many; DNA: TGCAGTGCCACAACTATGGGGCAGTACGAGCAGTACTTC; CDR3: CSATTMGQYEQYF
D: NA; V: TRBV5-6; J: TRBJ2-7; size: few; DNA: TGTGCCAGCAGCTTGAGGAGAGTACCTATCGCCCACGAGCAGTACTTC; CDR3: CASSLRRVPIAHEQYF
D: NA; V: TRBV5-1; J: TRBJ1-2; size: NA; DNA: TGCGCCAGCAGCTTGGGGGCAGGGAAAGGTGGCTACACCTTC; CDR3: CASSLGAGKGGYTF
D: NA; V: TRBV7-8; J: TRBJ2-7; size: many; DNA: TGTGCCAGCAGCCCGCGACAGAAATCCTACGAGCAGTACTTC; CDR3: CASSPRQKSYEQYF
D: NA; V: TRBV25-1; J: TRBJ1-1; size: many; DNA: TGTGCCAGCAGTGAATTCGACAGCCTGGGCACTGAAGCTTTCTTT; CDR3: CASSEFDSLGTEAFF
D: NA; V: TRBV2; J: TRBJ2-7; size: NA; DNA: TGTGCCAGCAGTGTTTCATTCTACGAGCAGTACTTC; CDR3: CASSVSFYEQYF
D: NA; V: TRBV5-1; J: TRBJ2-3; size: NA; DNA: TGCGCCAGCGCCCATCCCCCCCCCACAGATACGCAGTATTTT; CDR3: CASAHPPPTDTQYF
D: TRBD1; V: TRBV28; J: TRBJ2-5; size: NA; DNA: TGTGCCAGCAGCACCATCGGACAGGGGGTTCAAGAGACCCAGTACTTC; CDR3: CASSTIGQGVQETQYF
D: NA; V: TRBV2; J: TRBJ2-1; size: many; DNA: TGTGCCAGCATAAGGGATGGGGATGAGCAGTTCTTC; CDR3: CASIRDGDEQFF
D: NA; V: TRBV15; J: TRBJ1-2; size: few; DNA: TGTGCCACCAGCAGAGAGGCAGGAGACTATGGCTACACCTTC; CDR3: CATSREAGDYGYTF
D: TRBD1; V: TRBV10-2; J: TRBJ1-2; size: few; DNA: TGCGCCAGCAGTGAGTCCCGGACAGGGTTCAACCTAAACTATGGCTACACCTTC; CDR3: CASSESRTGFNLNYGYTF
D: NA; V: TRBV12-3/TRBV12-4; J: TRBJ2-3; size: few; DNA: TGTGCCAGCAGTTCACGGCGGGGAAGCACAGATACGCAGTATTTT; CDR3: CASSSRRGSTDTQYF
D: TRBD1; V: TRBV20-1; J: TRBJ2-7; size: few; DNA: TGCAGTGCGGAACCTTGGGACAGGAATCATCAGGAGCAGTACTTC; CDR3: CSAEPWDRNHQEQYF
D: TRBD1; V: TRBV15; J: TRBJ1-2; size: NA; DNA: TGTGCCACCAGCAGAGGAGAAGGGGGCACCTATGGCTACACCTTC; CDR3: CATSRGEGGTYGYTF
D: NA; V: TRBV6-6; J: TRBJ2-7; size: few; DNA: TGTGCCAGCAGTAGAGGGGTCTACGAGCAGTACTTC; CDR3: CASSRGVYEQYF
D: TRBD1; V: TRBV19; J: TRBJ1-5; size: NA; DNA: TGTGCCAGTAGTTCAACAGGGGGTGGCAATCAGCCCCAGCATTTT; CDR3: CASSSTGGGNQPQHF
D: NA; V: TRBV5-1; J: TRBJ2-7; size: few; DNA: TGCGCCAGCAGCTTGGCCAGGGGCATCTACGAGCAGTACTTC; CDR3: CASSLARGIYEQYF